This TCR beta chain was sequenced for a study of T cell responses to AZD1222 COVID-19 vaccine. CDR3 length: 13 residues. The V gene lost 4 bases and the J gene lost 7 bases, with 11 bases spanning the gap. Germline V CDR1 and CDR2: MDHEN, SYDVKM. Study-level points and caveats: Only five to seven individuals given AZD1222 were seropositive at baseline. When two AZD1222 doses had been given, Spike-specific TCR breadth and depth rose. The donor cohort was predominantly white British with a female majority, and clonal diversity may have been underestimated.

A word on this clone: Its antigen is undetermined.

TCRdb's copy holds only in-frame clones and misses some; the assay was immunoSEQ multiplex PCR. The data contain over 50,000 clones, roughly 89% of them singletons. The chain carries TRBV28 and TRBJ2-1; D is unresolved. The sample was peripheral blood, taken on day 0 of AZD1222 vaccination. This clonotype was obtained from an adult in good health. The CDR3: CASSSPGDNEQFF. The CDR3 nucleotides are TGTGCCAGCAGTTCCCCAGGAGATAATGAGCAGTTCTTC.